This is a list of T cell receptor beta chains from one sample in a study of a mutant IDH1 vaccine in newly diagnosed glioma. The repertoire was sequenced with immunoSEQ multiplex PCR; TCRdb's copy has only in-frame clones and lacks some. The table includes approximately 50,000 clones, more than 75% detected once. These receptors' antigens are unknown. This specimen was PBMCs, taken from a glioma patient whose treatment included an IDH1 peptide vaccine. The receptors shown here come from a middle-aged woman with glioma. Some clones in this sample may be carry-over from other donors' samples. Each CDR3 is given with its conserved first and last residue. A D gene is named only where the DNA matches it firmly. A clone size is listed for some rows: how often the clone was seen (once, few, many), or a class if it is expanded.

j_gene | d_gene | abundance | v_gene | len | CDR3aa | CDR3nt
TRBJ2-1 | TRBD2 | NA | TRBV25-1 | 16 | CASSAPTSGGRREQFF | TGTGCCAGCAGTGCTCCTACTAGCGGGGGGAGACGAGAGCAGTTCTTC
TRBJ1-5 | TRBD1 | NA | TRBV19 | 15 | CASSIIRTGAQPQHF | TGTGCCAGTAGTATAATAAGGACAGGGGCTCAGCCCCAGCATTTT
TRBJ2-3 | NA | NA | TRBV5-1 | 15 | CASSLEGRREDTQYF | TGCGCCAGCAGCTTGGAGGGCCGACGAGAAGATACGCAGTATTTT
TRBJ2-1 | NA | NA | TRBV25-1 | 15 | CATKSDSGAYNEQFF | TGTGCCACAAAATCAGACAGTGGAGCCTACAATGAGCAGTTCTTC
TRBJ2-7 | NA | NA | TRBV6-6 | 12 | CAWDGSAYEQYF | TGTGCCTGGGACGGCTCAGCCTACGAGCAGTACTTC
TRBJ2-7 | NA | NA | TRBV30 | 11 | CAWSVSDEQYF | TGTGCCTGGAGTGTGAGTGACGAGCAGTACTTC
TRBJ2-3 | TRBD2 | NA | TRBV5-6 | 13 | CASSVLAGGTQYF | TGTGCCAGCAGCGTATTAGCGGGGGGGACGCAGTATTTT
TRBJ1-5 | TRBD1 | medium-sized | TRBV6-5 | 14 | CASSRGQGHQPQHF | TGTGCCAGCAGCAGGGGACAGGGACATCAGCCCCAGCATTTT
TRBJ1-5 | TRBD1 | NA | TRBV6-5 | 15 | CASRSGGGSYQPQHF | TGTGCCAGCAGATCAGGGGGAGGATCGTATCAGCCCCAGCATTTT
TRBJ1-2 | TRBD1 | once | TRBV5-1 | 15 | CASSLTTGGDNGYTF | TGCGCCAGCAGCTTGACCACAGGGGGGGATAATGGCTACACCTTC
TRBJ2-1 | NA | NA | TRBV2 | 12 | CASSASFVEQFF | TGTGCCAGCAGTGCGAGCTTTGTTGAGCAGTTCTTC
TRBJ1-2 | NA | NA | TRBV5-1 | 13 | CASSLRDNYGYTF | TGCGCCAGCAGTTTGAGGGATAACTATGGCTACACCTTC
TRBJ2-5 | TRBD2 | once | TRBV2 | 14 | CASSGGLAGETQYF | TGTGCCAGCAGTGGGGGACTAGCGGGAGAGACCCAGTACTTC
TRBJ1-4 | NA | NA | TRBV30 | 13 | CAWRGPGREKLFF | TGTGCCTGGAGAGGGCCAGGGCGTGAAAAACTGTTTTTT
TRBJ2-2 | NA | NA | TRBV30 | 13 | CAWSVGQTGELFF | TGTGCCTGGAGTGTAGGCCAGACCGGGGAGCTGTTTTTT
TRBJ1-2 | NA | NA | TRBV14 | 12 | CASSGAPFRYTF | TGTGCCAGCTCGGGGGCTCCCTTTCGCTACACCTTC
TRBJ2-7 | NA | NA | TRBV6-5 | 15 | CASSYIGLGSYEQYF | TGTGCCAGCAGTTACATCGGACTGGGCTCCTACGAGCAGTACTTC
TRBJ2-7 | TRBD1 | NA | TRBV4-1 | 16 | CASSQGPDRVSYEQYF | TGCGCCAGCAGCCAAGGCCCGGACAGGGTATCCTACGAGCAGTACTTC
TRBJ2-3 | TRBD2 | NA | TRBV9 | 17 | CASSSRGLAGGIDTQYF | TGTGCCAGCAGCTCCCGCGGACTAGCGGGGGGGATAGATACGCAGTATTTT
TRBJ2-7 | NA | NA | TRBV29-1 | 15 | CSVVGSGRGSYEQYF | TGCAGCGTTGTGGGTAGTGGCAGGGGCTCCTACGAGCAGTACTTC